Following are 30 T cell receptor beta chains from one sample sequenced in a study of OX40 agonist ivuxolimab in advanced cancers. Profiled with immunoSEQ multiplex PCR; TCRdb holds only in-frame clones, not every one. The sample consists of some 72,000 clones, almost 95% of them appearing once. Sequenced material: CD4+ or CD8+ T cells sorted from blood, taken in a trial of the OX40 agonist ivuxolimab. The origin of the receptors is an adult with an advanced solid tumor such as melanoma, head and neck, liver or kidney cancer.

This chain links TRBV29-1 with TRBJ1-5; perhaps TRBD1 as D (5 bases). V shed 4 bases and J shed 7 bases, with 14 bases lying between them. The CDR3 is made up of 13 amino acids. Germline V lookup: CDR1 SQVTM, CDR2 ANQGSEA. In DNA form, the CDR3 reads TGCAGCGTTGCCCCGGGGGTGAGCCAGCCCCAGCATTTT. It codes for CSVAPGVSQPQHF.

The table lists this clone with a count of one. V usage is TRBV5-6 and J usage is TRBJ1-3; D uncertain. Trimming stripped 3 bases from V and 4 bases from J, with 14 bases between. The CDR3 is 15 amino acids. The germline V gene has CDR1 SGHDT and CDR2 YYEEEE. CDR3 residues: CASSSSQNFGNTIYF. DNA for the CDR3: TGTGCCAGCAGCTCCAGCCAGAACTTCGGAAACACCATATATTTT.

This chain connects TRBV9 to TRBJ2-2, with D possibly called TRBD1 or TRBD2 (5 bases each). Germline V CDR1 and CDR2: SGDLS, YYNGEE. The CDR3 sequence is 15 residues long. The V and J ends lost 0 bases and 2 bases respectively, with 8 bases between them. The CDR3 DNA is TGTGCCAGCAGCGTAGTTCGGGACAACACCGGGGAGCTGTTTTTT. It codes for CASSVVRDNTGELFF.

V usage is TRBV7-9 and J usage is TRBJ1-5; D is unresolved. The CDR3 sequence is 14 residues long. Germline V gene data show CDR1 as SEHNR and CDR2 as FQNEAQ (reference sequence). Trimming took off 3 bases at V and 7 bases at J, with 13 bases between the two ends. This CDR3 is CASSFGNYNQPQHF. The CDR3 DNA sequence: TGTGCCAGCAGCTTTGGTAACTACAACCAGCCCCAGCATTTT.

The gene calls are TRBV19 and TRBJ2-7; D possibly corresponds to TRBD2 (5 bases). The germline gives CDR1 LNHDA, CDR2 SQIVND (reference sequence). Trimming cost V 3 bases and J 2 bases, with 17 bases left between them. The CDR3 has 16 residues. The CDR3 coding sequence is TGTGCCAGTAGTATCGGACTTGCAGTATTGGCCTACGAGCAGTACTTC. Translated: CASSIGLAVLAYEQYF.

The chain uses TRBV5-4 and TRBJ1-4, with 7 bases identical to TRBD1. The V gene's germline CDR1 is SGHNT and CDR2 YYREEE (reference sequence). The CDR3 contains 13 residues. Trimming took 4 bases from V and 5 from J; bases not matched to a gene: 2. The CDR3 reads CASSRDSNEKLFF. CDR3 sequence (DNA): TGTGCCAGCAGCAGGGACAGCAATGAAAAACTGTTTTTT.

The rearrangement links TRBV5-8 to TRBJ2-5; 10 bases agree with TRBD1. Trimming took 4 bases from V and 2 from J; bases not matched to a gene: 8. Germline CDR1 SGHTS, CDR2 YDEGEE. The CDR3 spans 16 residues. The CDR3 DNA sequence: TGTGCCAGCAGCCTTGGACAGGGGGAGATACAAGAGACCCAGTACTTC. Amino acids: CASSLGQGEIQETQYF.

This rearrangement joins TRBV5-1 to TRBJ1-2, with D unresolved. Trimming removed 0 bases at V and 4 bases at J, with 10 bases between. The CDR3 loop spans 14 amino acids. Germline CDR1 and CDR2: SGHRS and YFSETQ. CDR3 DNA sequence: TGCGCCAGCAGCTTGGCGGGGAGTGGCTATGGCTACACCTTC. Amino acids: CASSLAGSGYGYTF.

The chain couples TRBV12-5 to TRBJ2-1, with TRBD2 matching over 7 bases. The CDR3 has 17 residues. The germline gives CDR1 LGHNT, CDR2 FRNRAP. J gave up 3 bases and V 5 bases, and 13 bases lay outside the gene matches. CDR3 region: CASGPSPSGAFYNEQFF. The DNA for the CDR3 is TGTGCTAGTGGTCCCTCGCCCAGCGGGGCCTTCTACAATGAGCAGTTCTTC.

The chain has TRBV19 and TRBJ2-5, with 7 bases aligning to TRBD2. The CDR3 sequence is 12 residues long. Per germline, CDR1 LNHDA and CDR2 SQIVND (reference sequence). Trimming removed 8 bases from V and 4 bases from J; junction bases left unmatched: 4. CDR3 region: CASSGRGETQYF. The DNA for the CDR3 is TGTGCCAGTTCTGGGAGGGGAGAGACCCAGTACTTC.

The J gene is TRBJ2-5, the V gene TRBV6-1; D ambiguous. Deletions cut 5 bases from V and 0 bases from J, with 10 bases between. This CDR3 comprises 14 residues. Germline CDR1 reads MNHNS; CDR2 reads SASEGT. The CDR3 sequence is CASSPGRDQETQYF. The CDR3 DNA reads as TGTGCCAGCAGTCCCGGACGGGACCAAGAGACCCAGTACTTC.

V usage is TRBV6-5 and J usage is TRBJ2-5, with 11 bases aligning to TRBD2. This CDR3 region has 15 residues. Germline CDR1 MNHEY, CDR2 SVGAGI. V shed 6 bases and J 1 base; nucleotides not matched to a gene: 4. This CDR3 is CASRLGTSGQETQYF. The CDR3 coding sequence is TGTGCCAGCAGGTTGGGGACTAGCGGCCAAGAGACCCAGTACTTC.

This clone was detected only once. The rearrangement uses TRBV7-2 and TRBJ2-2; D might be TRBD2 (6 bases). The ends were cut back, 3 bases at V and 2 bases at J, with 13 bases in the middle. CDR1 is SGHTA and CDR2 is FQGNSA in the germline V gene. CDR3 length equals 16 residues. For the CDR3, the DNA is TGTGCCAGCAGCTTGGGGGACTTCCGTAACACCGGGGAGCTGTTTTTT. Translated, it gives CASSLGDFRNTGELFF. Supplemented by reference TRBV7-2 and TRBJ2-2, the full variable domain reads GAGVSQSPSNKVTEKGKDVELRCDPISGHTALYWYRQSLGQGLEFLIYFQGNSAPDKSGLPSDRFSAERTGGSVSTLTIQRTQQEDSAVYLCASSLGDFRNTGELFFGEGSRLTVL.

DNA for the CDR3: TGCAGTGCTGGGGGCGGGCAGTTCTTC. The encoded protein is CSAGGGQFF. The chain couples TRBV20-1 to TRBJ2-1; D might be TRBD1 (6 bases). Germline V gene sequence: CDR1 DFQATT, CDR2 SNEGSKA (reference sequence). This CDR3 spans 9 amino acids. V shed 5 bases and J shed 12 bases, with 8 bases lying between them.

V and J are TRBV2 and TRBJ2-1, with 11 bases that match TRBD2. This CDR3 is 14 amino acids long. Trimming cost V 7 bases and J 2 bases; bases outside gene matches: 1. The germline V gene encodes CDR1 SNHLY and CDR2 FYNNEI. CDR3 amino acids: CASMGLAAYNEQFF. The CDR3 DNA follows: TGTGCCAGCATGGGACTAGCGGCCTACAATGAGCAGTTCTTC.

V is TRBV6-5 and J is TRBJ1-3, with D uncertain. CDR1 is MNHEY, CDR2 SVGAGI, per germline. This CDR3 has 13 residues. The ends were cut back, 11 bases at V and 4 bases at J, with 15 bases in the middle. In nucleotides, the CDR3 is TGTGCCTGTGGGTCGGTAGCCGGAAACACCATATATTTT. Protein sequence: CACGSVAGNTIYF.

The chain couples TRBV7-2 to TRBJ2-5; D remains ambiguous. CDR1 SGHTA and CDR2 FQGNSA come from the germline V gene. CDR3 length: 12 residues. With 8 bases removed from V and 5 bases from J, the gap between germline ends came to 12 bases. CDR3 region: CASSTNRETQYF. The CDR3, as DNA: TGTGCCAGCTCTACTAATAGGGAGACCCAGTACTTC.

The CDR3 region has the DNA TGTGCCAGCAGCTTAGAGCGGGGGTCCGACTATGGCTACACCTTC. Translated, it gives CASSLERGSDYGYTF. The rearrangement joins TRBV7-2 to TRBJ1-2; D is perhaps TRBD1 (5 bases). Germline V gives CDR1 SGHTA, CDR2 FQGNSA. The CDR3 is 15 residues long. Trimming pared 1 base from V and 3 bases from J, leaving 12 bases between.

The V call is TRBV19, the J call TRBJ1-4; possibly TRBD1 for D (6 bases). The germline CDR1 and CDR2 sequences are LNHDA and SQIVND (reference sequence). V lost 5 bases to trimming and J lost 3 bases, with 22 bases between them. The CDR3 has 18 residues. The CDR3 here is CASSSRTVHRGANEKLFF. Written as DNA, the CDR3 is TGTGCCAGTAGTTCCCGGACAGTCCACCGCGGGGCTAATGAAAAACTGTTTTTT.

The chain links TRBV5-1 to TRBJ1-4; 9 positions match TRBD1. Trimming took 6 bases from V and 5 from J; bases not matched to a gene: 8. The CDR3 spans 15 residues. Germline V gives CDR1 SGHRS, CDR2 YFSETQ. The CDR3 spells CASTTPGTGNEKLFF. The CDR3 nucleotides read TGCGCCAGCACCACCCCCGGGACAGGGAATGAAAAACTGTTTTTT.

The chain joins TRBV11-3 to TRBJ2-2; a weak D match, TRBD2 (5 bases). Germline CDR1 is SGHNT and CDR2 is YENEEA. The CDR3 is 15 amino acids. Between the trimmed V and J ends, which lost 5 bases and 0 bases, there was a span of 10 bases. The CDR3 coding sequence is TGTGCCAGCAGCCAGGACTTCCCGAACACCGGGGAGCTGTTTTTT. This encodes CASSQDFPNTGELFF.

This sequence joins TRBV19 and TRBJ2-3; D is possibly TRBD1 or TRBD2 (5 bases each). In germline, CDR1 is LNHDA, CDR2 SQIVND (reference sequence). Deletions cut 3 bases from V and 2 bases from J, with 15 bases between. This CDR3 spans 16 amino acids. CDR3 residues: CASSIPGRKPTDTQYF. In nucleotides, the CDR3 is TGTGCCAGTAGTATTCCGGGACGGAAACCCACAGATACGCAGTATTTT.

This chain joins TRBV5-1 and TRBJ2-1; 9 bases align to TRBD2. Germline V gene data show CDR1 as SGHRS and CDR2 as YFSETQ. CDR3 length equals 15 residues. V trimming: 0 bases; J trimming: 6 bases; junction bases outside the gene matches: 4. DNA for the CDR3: TGCGCCAGCAGCTTGGCGCTAGCGGGGATCAATGAGCAGTTCTTC. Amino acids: CASSLALAGINEQFF.

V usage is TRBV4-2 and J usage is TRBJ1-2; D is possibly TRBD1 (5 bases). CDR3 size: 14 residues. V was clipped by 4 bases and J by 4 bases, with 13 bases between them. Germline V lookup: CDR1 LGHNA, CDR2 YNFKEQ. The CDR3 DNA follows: TGTGCCAGCAGCCCATATCGGGGGGGCTATGGCTACACCTTC. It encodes CASSPYRGGYGYTF.

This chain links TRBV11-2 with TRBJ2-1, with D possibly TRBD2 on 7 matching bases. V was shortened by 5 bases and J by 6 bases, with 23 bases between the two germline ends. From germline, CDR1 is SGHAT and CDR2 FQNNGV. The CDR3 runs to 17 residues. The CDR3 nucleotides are TGTGCCAGCAGCCCATATCCGGGGGCAGGGGAGGGCAATGAGCAGTTCTTC. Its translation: CASSPYPGAGEGNEQFF.

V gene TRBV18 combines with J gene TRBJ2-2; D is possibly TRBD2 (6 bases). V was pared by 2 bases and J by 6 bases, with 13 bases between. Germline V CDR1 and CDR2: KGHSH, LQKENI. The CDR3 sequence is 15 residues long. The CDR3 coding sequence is TGTGCCAGCTCACCAAGGGGACGCGGGGCCGGGGAGCTGTTTTTT. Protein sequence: CASSPRGRGAGELFF.

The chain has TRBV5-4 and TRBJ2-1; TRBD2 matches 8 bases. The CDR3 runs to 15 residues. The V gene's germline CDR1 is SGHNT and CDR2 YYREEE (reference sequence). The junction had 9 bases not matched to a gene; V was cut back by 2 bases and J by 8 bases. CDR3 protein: CASSLAGTSPHEQFF. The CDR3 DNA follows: TGTGCCAGCAGCTTAGCCGGGACTAGTCCTCATGAGCAGTTCTTC.

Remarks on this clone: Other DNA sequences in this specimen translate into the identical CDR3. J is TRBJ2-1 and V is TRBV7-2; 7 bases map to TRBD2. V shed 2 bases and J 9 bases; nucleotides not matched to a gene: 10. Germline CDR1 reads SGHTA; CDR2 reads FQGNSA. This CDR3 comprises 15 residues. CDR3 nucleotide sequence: TGTGCCAGCAGCTTATATGCGGGGGTTGGGGGTGAGCAGTTCTTC. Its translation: CASSLYAGVGGEQFF.

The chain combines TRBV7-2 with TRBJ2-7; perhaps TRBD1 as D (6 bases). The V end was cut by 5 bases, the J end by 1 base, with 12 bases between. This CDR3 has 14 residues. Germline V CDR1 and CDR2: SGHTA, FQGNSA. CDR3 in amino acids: CASSLQTGSYEQYF. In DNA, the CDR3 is TGTGCCAGCAGCCTCCAGACAGGTTCCTACGAGCAGTACTTC.

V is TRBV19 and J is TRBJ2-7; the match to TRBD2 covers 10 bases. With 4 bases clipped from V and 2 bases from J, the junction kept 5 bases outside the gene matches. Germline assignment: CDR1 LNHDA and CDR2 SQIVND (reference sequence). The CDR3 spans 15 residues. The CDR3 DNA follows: TGTGCCAGTAGTACCCAGACTAGCGGGCCCTACGAGCAGTACTTC. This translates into CASSTQTSGPYEQYF.